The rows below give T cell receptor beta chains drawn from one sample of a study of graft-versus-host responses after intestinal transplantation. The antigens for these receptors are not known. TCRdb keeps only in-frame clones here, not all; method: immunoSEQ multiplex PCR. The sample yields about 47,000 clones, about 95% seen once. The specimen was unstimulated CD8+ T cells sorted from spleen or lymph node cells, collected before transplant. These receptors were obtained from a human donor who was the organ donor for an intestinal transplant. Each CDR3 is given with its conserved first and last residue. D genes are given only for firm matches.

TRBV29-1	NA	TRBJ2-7	CSVLGVDEQYF
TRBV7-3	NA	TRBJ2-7	CASSQTGYEQYF
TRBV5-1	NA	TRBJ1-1	CASSLDRDEAFF
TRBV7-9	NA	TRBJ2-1	CASGSVGVYNEQFF
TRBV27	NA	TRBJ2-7	CASSLVGAIYEQYF
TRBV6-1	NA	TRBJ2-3	CASSETAGYTDTQYF
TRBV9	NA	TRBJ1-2	CASSGGHSGYTF
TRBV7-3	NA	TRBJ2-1	CASSLTSGDEQFF
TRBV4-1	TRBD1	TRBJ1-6	CASRTGGLGNSPLHF
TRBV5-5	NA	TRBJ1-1	CASSFLLRAFF
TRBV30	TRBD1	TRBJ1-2	CAWSDPNTGTGGGYTF